This T cell receptor beta chain was captured by sequencing in a study of blood T cells in healthy people across ages. General observations from the study: Roughly linear declines in TCR beta diversity per million T cells occurred with age. Higher diversity and more naive CD4+ cells were features of long-lived donors, compared to aged donors.

Using a J-beta primer mix together with a sample-barcoded 5' primer, a second PCR was run for roughly 7 to 12 cycles. TCRdb reanalysed the 5' RACE reads using MiXCR and keeps one entry per CDR3 protein. The table includes about 1,400,000 distinct CDR3 sequences, around 59% detected once. The trim removed 4 bases at V and 6 bases at J, leaving 10 bases unmatched. The CDR3 consists of 15 residues. Worth noting for this clonotype: The antigen remains unidentified.

The chain uses TRBV12-3 or TRBV12-4 and TRBJ2-3; 7 bases match TRBD2. The TCR comes from a man younger than 35 in good health. Sample: blood. The CDR3, as DNA: TGTGCCAGCAGTTCATGGACTAGTTCGTTTGATACGCAGTATTTT. Residues: CASSSWTSSFDTQYF.